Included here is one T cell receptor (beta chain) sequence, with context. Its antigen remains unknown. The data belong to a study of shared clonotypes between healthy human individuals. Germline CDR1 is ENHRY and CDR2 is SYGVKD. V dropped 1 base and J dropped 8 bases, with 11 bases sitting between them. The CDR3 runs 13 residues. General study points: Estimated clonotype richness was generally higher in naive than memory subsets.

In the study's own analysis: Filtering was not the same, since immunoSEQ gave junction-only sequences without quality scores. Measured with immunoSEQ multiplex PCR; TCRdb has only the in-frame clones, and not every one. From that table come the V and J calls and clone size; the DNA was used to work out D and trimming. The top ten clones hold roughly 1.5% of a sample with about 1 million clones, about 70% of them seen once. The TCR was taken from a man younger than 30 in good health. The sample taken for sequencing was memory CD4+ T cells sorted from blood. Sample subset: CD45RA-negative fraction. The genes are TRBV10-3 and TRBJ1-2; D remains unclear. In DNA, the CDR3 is TGTGCCATCAGTGAGTGGCCCAGACAAGGCTACACCTTC. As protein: CAISEWPRQGYTF.